This TCR beta chain is drawn from a study of T cell repertoires in ileal Crohn's disease. Background on the study: M6 samples are neoterminal ileum biopsies from postoperative colonoscopy. Whole-study findings and limits: Active smokers at surgery had more clonal expansions than non-smokers.

Time point given: neoterminal ileum biopsy at postoperative endoscopy, about 6 months after surgery. In the case of this clone: Antigen unknown.

Trimming cost V 6 bases and J 10 bases, with 19 bases left between them. Germline assignment: CDR1 MNHNY and CDR2 SVGAGI (reference sequence). There are 14 residues in the CDR3. Profiled with immunoSEQ multiplex PCR; TCRdb holds only in-frame clones, not every one. The sample holds 2,000 to 2,500 clones, roughly 89% seen once. This clonotype was sampled from an adult with Crohn's disease. The sequencing sample was made of ileal tissue. This rearrangement joins TRBV6-6 to TRBJ2-1; a weak D match, TRBD1 (8 bases). The CDR3 loop is CASSPQGGGREQFF. The CDR3 region has the DNA TGTGCCAGCAGCCCACAGGGGGGGGGCAGAGAGCAGTTCTTC.